This is a list of T cell receptor beta chains from one sample in a study of T cells in Graves' hyperthyroidism and ophthalmopathy. From the multiplex PCR reads, TCRdb called clonotypes with MiXCR, one entry per CDR3 protein. The data show approximately 480,000 distinct CDR3 sequences, about a fifth seen once. Sequenced input: blood. The receptor set was obtained from a man younger than 35 with Graves' hyperthyroidism. Each CDR3 is given with its conserved first and last residue. The order of the fields is clone size, J gene, V gene, D gene, CDR3 protein, CDR3 DNA. A D gene is named only where the DNA matches it firmly. Size tells how often a clone was seen (once, few, many) or the class of an expanded clone, and some rows leave it out.

>.|TRBJ2-5|TRBV20-1|TRBD1
CSSRPRGHKETQYF
TGCAGTTCTCGCCCCAGGGGGCATAAGGAGACCCAGTACTTC
>many|TRBJ1-2|TRBV13|.
CASSPTGRNYGYTF
TGTGCCAGCAGCCCCACCGGACGGAACTATGGCTACACCTTC
>many|TRBJ1-1|TRBV5-5|.
CASSAKHPGTEAFF
TGTGCCAGCAGCGCGAAACATCCCGGGACTGAAGCTTTCTTT
>few|TRBJ2-7|TRBV4-2|.
CASSQDHRTLGSYEQYF
TGTGCCAGCAGCCAAGACCATAGGACCTTGGGGTCCTACGAGCAGTACTTC
>many|TRBJ2-1|TRBV7-2|.
CASGHYNEQFF
TGTGCCAGCGGCCATTACAATGAGCAGTTCTTC
>many|TRBJ1-2|TRBV12-3/TRBV12-4|TRBD1
CASSWAGQGNYGYTF
TGTGCCAGCAGTTGGGCCGGACAGGGTAACTATGGCTACACCTTC
>many|TRBJ2-7|TRBV3-1|TRBD1
CASSHRTRDSGNEQYF
TGTGCCAGCAGCCACCGGACCCGGGACAGTGGCAACGAGCAGTACTTC
>.|TRBJ1-1|TRBV6-1|.
CASSGTSNTEAFF
TGTGCCAGCAGCGGGACGTCCAACACTGAAGCTTTCTTT
>many|TRBJ2-5|TRBV6-1|.
CASSQEGGKWETQYF
TGTGCCAGCAGTCAAGAGGGGGGGAAGTGGGAGACCCAGTACTTC
>.|TRBJ1-1|TRBV4-2|.
CASSQDVTGWGTEAFF
TGTGCCAGCAGCCAAGATGTAACAGGCTGGGGGACTGAAGCTTTCTTT
>.|TRBJ1-2|TRBV5-1|.
CASRRDQGYGYTF
TGCGCCAGCAGGCGGGACCAGGGCTATGGCTACACCTTC
>many|TRBJ2-2|TRBV2|TRBD1
CASSRGQGRTGELFF
TGTGCCAGCAGCAGGGGACAGGGAAGGACCGGGGAGCTGTTTTTT
>many|TRBJ1-1|TRBV18|.
CASSLQRSNTEAFF
TGTGCCAGCTCATTGCAGCGATCTAACACTGAAGCTTTCTTT
>few|TRBJ1-5|TRBV20-1|TRBD1
CSAQTGGYQPQHF
TGCAGTGCCCAAACAGGGGGCTATCAGCCCCAGCATTTT
>many|TRBJ1-2|TRBV5-1|.
CASSARWGGGYTF
TGCGCCAGCAGCGCCCGATGGGGGGGAGGCTACACCTTC
>many|TRBJ2-5|TRBV11-1|.
CASSFLSNQETQYF
TGTGCCAGCAGCTTTTTGAGCAACCAAGAGACCCAGTACTTC
>many|TRBJ1-2|TRBV6-2/TRBV6-3|TRBD1
CASSSQSSAGTEYGYTF
TGTGCCAGCAGTTCCCAATCGTCTGCCGGGACAGAGTATGGCTACACCTTC
>many|TRBJ1-5|TRBV27|.
CASSLDSGNQPQHF
TGTGCCAGCAGTCTGGACAGCGGCAATCAGCCCCAGCATTTT
>.|TRBJ1-1|TRBV12-3/TRBV12-4|.
CASSLRVGLYEAFF
TGTGCCAGCAGTTTAAGGGTGGGGCTTTACGAAGCTTTCTTT
>many|TRBJ1-1|TRBV29-1|.
CSVLAPPKNTEAFF
TGCAGCGTTTTGGCCCCCCCGAAGAACACTGAAGCTTTCTTT
>many|TRBJ2-5|TRBV12-3/TRBV12-4|.
CASSGRGSRYQETQYF
TGTGCCAGCAGTGGCAGGGGATCGAGGTACCAAGAGACCCAGTACTTC
>.|TRBJ2-7|TRBV20-1|.
CSARGDDYEQYF
TGCAGTGCTAGAGGTGATGACTACGAGCAGTACTTC
>.|TRBJ2-7|TRBV11-1|TRBD2
CASSLSWERGGHEQYF
TGTGCCAGCAGCTTAAGTTGGGAGCGGGGGGGCCACGAGCAGTACTTC
>many|TRBJ1-1|TRBV27|TRBD1
CASSPGTANTEAFF
TGTGCCAGCAGTCCCGGGACAGCTAACACTGAAGCTTTCTTT
>many|TRBJ1-1|TRBV27|.
CASSPRDTMNTEAFF
TGTGCCAGCAGCCCTAGGGACACGATGAACACTGAAGCTTTCTTT
>many|TRBJ2-7|TRBV6-1|TRBD1
CASSRTGGAAHEQYF
TGTGCCAGCAGTCGAACAGGGGGCGCGGCCCACGAGCAGTACTTC
>many|TRBJ2-5|TRBV9|.
CASSVDGDGETQYF
TGTGCCAGCAGCGTAGATGGGGACGGGGAGACCCAGTACTTC
>.|TRBJ2-5|TRBV6-1|.
CASSEAGQGGRETQYF
TGTGCCAGCAGTGAAGCAGGACAGGGAGGGCGAGAGACCCAGTACTTC
>many|TRBJ1-1|TRBV7-2|.
CASSLDTRGWTEAFF
TGTGCCAGCAGCTTAGACACAAGGGGATGGACTGAAGCTTTCTTT
>many|TRBJ1-1|TRBV3-1|.
CASSPPGTLNTEAFF
TGTGCCAGCAGCCCCCCAGGCACTTTGAACACTGAAGCTTTCTTT
>.|TRBJ1-1|TRBV13|.
CASGILQVLNTEAFF
TGTGCCAGCGGAATATTACAGGTGCTGAACACTGAAGCTTTCTTT
>many|TRBJ1-1|TRBV19|.
CASRTSGSNTEAFF
TGTGCCAGTAGGACCTCGGGATCCAACACTGAAGCTTTCTTT
>.|TRBJ2-5|TRBV12-3/TRBV12-4|.
CASSLSPGLETQYF
TGTGCCAGCAGTCTTTCCCCAGGCCTAGAGACCCAGTACTTC
>many|TRBJ1-1|TRBV28|.
CASSSPQTRNTEAFF
TGTGCCAGCAGTTCCCCTCAAACTCGGAACACTGAAGCTTTCTTT
>many|TRBJ2-5|TRBV20-1|.
CSARDEETQYF
TGCAGTGCTAGAGATGAGGAGACCCAGTACTTC
>few|TRBJ2-7|TRBV2|.
CASSDVGVLYEQYF
TGTGCCAGCAGTGATGTAGGGGTTCTTTACGAGCAGTACTTC
>many|TRBJ2-2|TRBV6-2/TRBV6-3|TRBD2
CASRVEGSGGPLNTGELFF
TGTGCCAGCAGAGTGGAGGGTAGCGGGGGGCCGCTGAACACCGGGGAGCTGTTTTTT
>many|TRBJ2-7|TRBV19|TRBD1
CATQDRKYEQYF
TGTGCCACCCAGGACAGGAAATACGAGCAGTACTTC
>few|TRBJ2-2|TRBV7-9|.
CASSAGVSRTGELCF
TGTGCCAGCAGCGCAGGCGTCAGCCGGACCGGGGAGCTGTGTTTT
>.|TRBJ1-6|TRBV5-1|TRBD1
CASKGQGNSPLHF
TGCGCCAGCAAGGGACAGGGGAATTCACCCCTCCACTTT
>many|TRBJ2-7|TRBV15|TRBD1
CATSTENPGQGRYEQYF
TGTGCCACCAGCACCGAGAATCCGGGACAGGGTCGCTACGAGCAGTACTTC
>many|TRBJ2-7|TRBV6-5|TRBD1
CASSYWGTGGTAEQYF
TGTGCCAGCAGTTACTGGGGGACAGGGGGGACGGCTGAGCAGTACTTC
>few|TRBJ1-1|TRBV5-1|TRBD1
CASSWGPGGANTEAFF
TGCGCCAGCAGCTGGGGGCCAGGGGGTGCGAACACTGAAGCTTTCTTT
>many|TRBJ1-2|TRBV5-5|.
CASSLGGQGYGYTF
TGTGCCAGCAGCTTGGGGGGGCAGGGCTATGGCTACACCTTC
>few|TRBJ1-3|TRBV6-5|.
CASSLQAPSGNTIYF
TGTGCCAGCAGTCTACAGGCGCCCTCTGGAAACACCATATATTTT
>many|TRBJ1-5|TRBV6-2/TRBV6-3|TRBD1
CASSYSDRGRVNQPQHF
TGTGCCAGCAGTTACTCAGACAGGGGCCGGGTCAATCAGCCCCAGCATTTT
>.|TRBJ1-1|TRBV6-7|.
CASSSQGYNTEAFF
TGTGCCAGCAGTTCCCAGGGATATAACACTGAAGCTTTCTTT
>few|TRBJ1-3|TRBV2|.
CASSEAWQGSTLENTIYF
TGTGCCAGCAGTGAAGCTTGGCAGGGGTCAACCCTCGAAAACACCATATATTTT
>.|TRBJ1-1|TRBV9|.
CASSPYDTLYTEAFF
TGTGCCAGCAGCCCCTACGACACCCTTTACACTGAAGCTTTCTTT
>many|TRBJ1-2|TRBV7-2|.
CASSPRGGADYGYTF
TGTGCCAGCAGCCCTAGGGGGGGCGCTGACTATGGCTACACCTTC
>many|TRBJ2-7|TRBV7-9|.
CASSQRETYEQYF
TGTGCCAGCAGCCAGCGCGAGACCTACGAGCAGTACTTC
>many|TRBJ2-7|TRBV19|.
CASSIGISYEQYF
TGTGCCAGTAGTATCGGGATCTCCTACGAGCAGTACTTC
>many|TRBJ2-5|TRBV5-5|TRBD2
CASSAGGSGGSQETQYF
TGTGCCAGCAGCGCCGGTGGTAGCGGGGGGTCACAAGAGACCCAGTACTTC
>few|TRBJ1-1|TRBV30|.
CAWTALSKGDTEAFF
TGTGCCTGGACGGCCCTCTCTAAAGGGGACACTGAAGCTTTCTTT
>.|TRBJ1-2|TRBV4-1|TRBD1
CASRATGGYGYTF
TGCGCCAGCCGGGCGACAGGGGGATATGGCTACACCTTC
>many|TRBJ2-2|TRBV12-3/TRBV12-4|.
CASSRGTGELFF
TGTGCCAGCAGTAGGGGTACCGGGGAGCTGTTTTTT
>few|TRBJ2-7|TRBV6-5|TRBD2
CASSYHHRTSGNEQYF
TGTGCCAGCAGTTACCACCATAGGACTAGCGGGAACGAGCAGTACTTC
>.|TRBJ2-7|TRBV7-3|TRBD1
CASSATPGTAYEQYF
TGTGCCAGCAGCGCCACACCTGGGACAGCGTACGAGCAGTACTTC
>once|TRBJ2-5|TRBV2|TRBD2
CASSDASAGSGETQYF
TGTGCCAGCAGTGACGCGTCAGCGGGAAGTGGAGAGACCCAGTACTTC